The text below deals with one TCR beta chain. These data originate in a study of blood T cell repertoires in COVID-19. Study overall: Sources were T cells, B-cell-depleted T cells, or PBMCs; the material itself was cDNA or gDNA.

In the study's own analysis: By means of reference gene primer amplification, nucleated cell counts were estimated. The protocol was immunoSEQ multiplex PCR, while the TCRdb copy is restricted to in-frame clones and leaves out a portion. The V and J calls and the clone size are those of that table, but D and trimming were determined from the DNA. The data hold about 27,000 clones, with around 83% observed a single time. The source of this sequence is a man between 65 and 80 years old with active COVID-19. Sequenced sample: peripheral blood.

The CDR3 is CARGRPRDTEAFF. CDR3 in DNA: TGTGCCAGGGGGAGGCCACGGGACACTGAAGCTTTCTTT. This chain uses TRBV9 with TRBJ1-1; the D is unclear. Trimming stripped 8 bases from V and 3 bases from J, with 14 bases between. The CDR3 is made up of 13 amino acids. The V gene's germline CDR1 is SGDLS and CDR2 YYNGEE.